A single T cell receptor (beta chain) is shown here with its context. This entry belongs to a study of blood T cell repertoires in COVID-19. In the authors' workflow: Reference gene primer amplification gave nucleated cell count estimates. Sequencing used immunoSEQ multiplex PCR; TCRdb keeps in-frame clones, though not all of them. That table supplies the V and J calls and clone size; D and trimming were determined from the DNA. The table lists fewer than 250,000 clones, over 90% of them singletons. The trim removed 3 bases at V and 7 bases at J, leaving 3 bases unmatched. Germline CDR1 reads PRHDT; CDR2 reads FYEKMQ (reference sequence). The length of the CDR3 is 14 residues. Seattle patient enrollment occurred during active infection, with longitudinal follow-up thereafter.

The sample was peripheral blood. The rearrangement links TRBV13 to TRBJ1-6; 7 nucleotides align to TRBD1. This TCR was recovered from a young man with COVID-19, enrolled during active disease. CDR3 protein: CASSLGQQNSPLHF. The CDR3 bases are TGTGCCAGCAGCTTGGGACAGCAGAATTCACCCCTCCACTTT.